The rows below give T cell receptor beta chains drawn from one sample of a study of T cells after yellow fever vaccination. Each CDR3 protein is one row after TCRdb ran MiXCR on the 5' RACE reads. The sample lists about 350,000 distinct CDR3 sequences, roughly 4.3% occurring once. This material consisted of PBMCs, taken 5 days after the yellow fever booster vaccination. The receptors come from a young man who received the YFV17D yellow fever vaccine. The CDR3 runs from the conserved cysteine through the conserved F or W. A D gene is named only where the DNA matches it firmly. Not every row has a clone size; where given, it reads once, few, many or a size class.

clone_size d_call j_call v_call cdr3_aa cdr3_nt
- - TRBJ1-2 TRBV29-1 CSVEDLNYGYTF TGCAGCGTTGAGGACCTTAACTATGGCTACACCTTC
few TRBD1 TRBJ2-2 TRBV7-2 CASSLIRGRGELFF TGTGCCAGCAGCTTAATCAGGGGGCGCGGGGAGCTGTTTTTT
many TRBD1 TRBJ2-7 TRBV5-1 CASSVRDSHEQYF TGCGCCAGCAGCGTCAGGGACAGCCACGAGCAGTACTTC
many - TRBJ1-1 TRBV7-9 CASSYLYTEAFF TGTGCCAGCAGCTACCTATACACTGAAGCTTTCTTT
few - TRBJ1-2 TRBV5-1 CASSRADNYGYTF TGCGCCAGCAGCCGGGCAGACAACTATGGCTACACCTTC
few - TRBJ1-2 TRBV19 CASSIYGPNYGYTF TGTGCCAGTAGTATCTACGGACCTAACTATGGCTACACCTTC
few - TRBJ2-3 TRBV27 CASSLGASGTDTQYF TGTGCCAGCAGTTTGGGGGCTAGCGGAACAGATACGCAGTATTTT
many - TRBJ2-3 TRBV15 CATSSVTDTQYF TGTGCCACCAGCTCTGTAACAGATACGCAGTATTTT
- - TRBJ2-4 TRBV6-6 CASISIQGMGGIQYF TGTGCCAGCATTTCGATACAGGGGATGGGGGGCATTCAGTACTTC
- - TRBJ2-7 TRBV4-1 CASSHSGLGEQYF TGCGCCAGCAGCCATTCAGGGCTTGGCGAGCAGTACTTC